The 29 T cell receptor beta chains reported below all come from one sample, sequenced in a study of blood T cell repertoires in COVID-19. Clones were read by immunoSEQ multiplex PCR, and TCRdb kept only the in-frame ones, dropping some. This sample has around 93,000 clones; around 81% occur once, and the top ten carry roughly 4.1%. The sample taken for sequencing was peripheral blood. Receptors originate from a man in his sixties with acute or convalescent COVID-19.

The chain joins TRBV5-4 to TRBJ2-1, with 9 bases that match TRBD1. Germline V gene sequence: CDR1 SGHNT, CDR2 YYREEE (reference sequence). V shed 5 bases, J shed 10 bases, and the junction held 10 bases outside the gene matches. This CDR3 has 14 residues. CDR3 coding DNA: TGTGCCAGCAGGACAGGGGGTTCATTGCCGGAGCAGTTCTTC. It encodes CASRTGGSLPEQFF. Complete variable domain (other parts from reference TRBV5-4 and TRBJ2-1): ETGVTQSPTHLIKTRGQQVTLRCSSQSGHNTVSWYQQALGQGPQFIFQYYREEENGRGNFPPRFSGLQFPNYSSELNVNALELDDSALYLCASRTGGSLPEQFFGPGTRLTVL.

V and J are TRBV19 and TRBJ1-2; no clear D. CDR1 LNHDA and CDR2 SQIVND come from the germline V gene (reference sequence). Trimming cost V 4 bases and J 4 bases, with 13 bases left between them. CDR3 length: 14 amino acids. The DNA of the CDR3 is TGTGCCAGTAGTAACGGGGTGACCCCCTATGGCTACACCTTC. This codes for CASSNGVTPYGYTF. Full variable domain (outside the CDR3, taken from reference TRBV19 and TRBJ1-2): DGGITQSPKYLFRKEGQNVTLSCEQNLNHDAMYWYRQDPGQGLRLIYYSQIVNDFQKGDIAEGYSVSREKKESFPLTVTSAQKNPTAFYLCASSNGVTPYGYTFGSGTRLTVV.

The CDR3 spells CASRLRRTIYEQYF. The CDR3 DNA reads as TGTGCCAGCCGCCTCCGCCGGACAATCTACGAGCAGTACTTC. This chain uses TRBV27 with TRBJ2-7; possible D gene TRBD1, 5 bases. V lost 8 bases to trimming and J lost 3 bases, with 17 bases between them. Germline CDR1 reads MNHEY; CDR2 reads SMNVEV (reference sequence). CDR3 length: 14 residues.

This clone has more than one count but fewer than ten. The CDR3 spells CASNLGASSTSEAFF. For the CDR3, the DNA is TGTGCCAGCAACCTTGGGGCCAGCTCCACCTCTGAAGCTTTCTTT. This sequence joins TRBV5-4 and TRBJ1-1; D possibly corresponds to TRBD1 (5 bases). The CDR3 has 15 amino acids. Germline CDR1 is SGHNT and CDR2 is YYREEE (reference sequence). The V end lost 6 bases, the J end lost 6 bases, and 21 bases lay between the germline ends.

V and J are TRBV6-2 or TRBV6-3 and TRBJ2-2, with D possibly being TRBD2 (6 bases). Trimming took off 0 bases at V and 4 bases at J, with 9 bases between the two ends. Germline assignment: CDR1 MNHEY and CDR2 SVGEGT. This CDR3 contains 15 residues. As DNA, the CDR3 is TGTGCCAGCAGTTACTCCGGGAGAGGCACCGGGGAGCTGTTTTTT. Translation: CASSYSGRGTGELFF.

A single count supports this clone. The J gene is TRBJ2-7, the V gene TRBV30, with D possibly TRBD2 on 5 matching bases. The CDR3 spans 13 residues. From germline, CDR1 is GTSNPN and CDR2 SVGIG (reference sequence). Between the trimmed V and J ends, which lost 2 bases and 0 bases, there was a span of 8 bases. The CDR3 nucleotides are TGTGCCTGGAGTACGGACTCCTCCTACGAGCAGTACTTC. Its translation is CAWSTDSSYEQYF.

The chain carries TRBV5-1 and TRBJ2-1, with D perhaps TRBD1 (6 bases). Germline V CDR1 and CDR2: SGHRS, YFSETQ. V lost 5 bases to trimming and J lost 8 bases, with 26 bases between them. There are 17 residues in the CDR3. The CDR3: CASRSNLQGILSDEQFF. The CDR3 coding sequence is TGCGCCAGCAGGTCGAATCTCCAGGGGATACTGTCAGATGAGCAGTTCTTC.

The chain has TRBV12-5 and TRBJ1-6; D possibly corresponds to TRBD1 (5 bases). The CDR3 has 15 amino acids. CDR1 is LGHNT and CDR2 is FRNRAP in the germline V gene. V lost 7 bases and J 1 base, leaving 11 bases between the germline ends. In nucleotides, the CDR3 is TGTGCTAGTGCCCTGGGGGGGTCCTATAATTCACCCCTCCACTTT. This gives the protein CASALGGSYNSPLHF.

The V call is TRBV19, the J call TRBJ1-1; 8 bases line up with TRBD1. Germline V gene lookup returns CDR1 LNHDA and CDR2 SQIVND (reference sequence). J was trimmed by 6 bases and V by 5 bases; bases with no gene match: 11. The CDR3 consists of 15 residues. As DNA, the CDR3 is TGTGCCAGTAGTCCCTATCTACAGGGGGGTGCTGAAGCTTTCTTT. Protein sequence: CASSPYLQGGAEAFF.

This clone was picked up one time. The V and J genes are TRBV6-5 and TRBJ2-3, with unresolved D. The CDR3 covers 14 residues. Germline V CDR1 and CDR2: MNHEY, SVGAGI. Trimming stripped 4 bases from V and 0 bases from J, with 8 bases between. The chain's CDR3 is CASSLSFSTDTQYF. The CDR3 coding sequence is TGTGCCAGCAGTTTATCCTTTAGCACAGATACGCAGTATTTT.

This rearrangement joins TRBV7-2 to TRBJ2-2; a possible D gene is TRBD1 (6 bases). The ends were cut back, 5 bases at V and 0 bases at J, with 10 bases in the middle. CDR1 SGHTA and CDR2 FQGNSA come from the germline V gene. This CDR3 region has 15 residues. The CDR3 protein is CASSPQGPNTGELFF. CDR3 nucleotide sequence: TGTGCCAGCAGCCCACAGGGCCCGAACACCGGGGAGCTGTTTTTT.

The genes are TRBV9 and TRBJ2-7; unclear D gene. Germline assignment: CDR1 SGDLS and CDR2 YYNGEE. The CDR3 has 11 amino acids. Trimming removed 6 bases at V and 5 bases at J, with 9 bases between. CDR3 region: CASIHHDEQYV. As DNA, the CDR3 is TGTGCCAGCATCCATCATGACGAGCAGTACGTC.

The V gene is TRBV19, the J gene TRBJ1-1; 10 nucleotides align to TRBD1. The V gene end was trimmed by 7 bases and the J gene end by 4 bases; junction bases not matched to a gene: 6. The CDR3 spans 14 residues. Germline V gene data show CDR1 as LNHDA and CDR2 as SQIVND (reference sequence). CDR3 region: CASTDGTGATEAFF. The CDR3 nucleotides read TGTGCCAGTACGGACGGGACAGGGGCCACTGAAGCTTTCTTT.

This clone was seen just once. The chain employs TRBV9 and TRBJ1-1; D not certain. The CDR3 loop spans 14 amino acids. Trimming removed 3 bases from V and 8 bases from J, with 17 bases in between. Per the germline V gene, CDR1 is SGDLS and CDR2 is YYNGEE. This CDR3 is CASSAASGREEAFF. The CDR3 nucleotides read TGTGCCAGCAGCGCGGCATCCGGGAGGGAGGAAGCTTTCTTT.

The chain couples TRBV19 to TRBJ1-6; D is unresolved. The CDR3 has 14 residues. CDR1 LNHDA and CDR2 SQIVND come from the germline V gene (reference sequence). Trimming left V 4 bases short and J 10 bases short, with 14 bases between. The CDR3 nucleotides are TGTGCCAGTAGTAGGATTGAGCGGGAATCACCCCTCCACTTT. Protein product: CASSRIERESPLHF. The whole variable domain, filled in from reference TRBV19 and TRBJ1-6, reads DGGITQSPKYLFRKEGQNVTLSCEQNLNHDAMYWYRQDPGQGLRLIYYSQIVNDFQKGDIAEGYSVSREKKESFPLTVTSAQKNPTAFYLCASSRIERESPLHFGNGTRLTVT.

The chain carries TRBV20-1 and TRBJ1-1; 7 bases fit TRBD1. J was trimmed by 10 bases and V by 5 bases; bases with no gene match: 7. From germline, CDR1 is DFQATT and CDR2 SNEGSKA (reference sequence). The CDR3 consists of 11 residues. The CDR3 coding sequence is TGCAGTGCTGGGTCAGGGGGGTTAGCTTTCTTT. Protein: CSAGSGGLAFF.

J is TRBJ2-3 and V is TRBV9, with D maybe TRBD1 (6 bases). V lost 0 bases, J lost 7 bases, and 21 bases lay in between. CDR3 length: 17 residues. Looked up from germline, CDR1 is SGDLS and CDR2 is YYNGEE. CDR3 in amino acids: CASSVDGTLSRPHTQYF. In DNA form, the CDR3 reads TGTGCCAGCAGCGTAGACGGGACACTATCTCGCCCTCATACGCAGTATTTT.

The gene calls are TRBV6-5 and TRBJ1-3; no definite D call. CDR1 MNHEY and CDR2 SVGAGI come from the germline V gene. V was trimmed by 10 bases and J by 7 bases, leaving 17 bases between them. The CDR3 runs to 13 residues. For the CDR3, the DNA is TGTGCCACGGCCGCCAGTGGGCTTAACACCATATATTTT. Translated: CATAASGLNTIYF.

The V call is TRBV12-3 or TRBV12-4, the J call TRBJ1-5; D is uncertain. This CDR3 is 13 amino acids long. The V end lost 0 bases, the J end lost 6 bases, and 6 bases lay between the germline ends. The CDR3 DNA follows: TGTGCCAGCAGTTTAGCTCAGGCTCAGCCCCAGCATTTT. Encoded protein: CASSLAQAQPQHF.

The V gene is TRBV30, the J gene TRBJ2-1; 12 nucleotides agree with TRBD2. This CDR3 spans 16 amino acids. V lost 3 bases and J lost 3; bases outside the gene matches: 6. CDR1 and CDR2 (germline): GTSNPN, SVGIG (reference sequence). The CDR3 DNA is TGTGCCTGGAGCTCGACTAGCGGGAGAGGCTACAATGAGCAGTTCTTC. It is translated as CAWSSTSGRGYNEQFF. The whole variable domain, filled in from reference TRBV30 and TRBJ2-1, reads SQTIHQWPATLVQPVGSPLSLECTVEGTSNPNLYWYRQAAGRGLQLLFYSVGIGQISSEVPQNLSASRPQDRQFILSSKKLLLSDSGFYLCAWSSTSGRGYNEQFFGPGTRLTVL.

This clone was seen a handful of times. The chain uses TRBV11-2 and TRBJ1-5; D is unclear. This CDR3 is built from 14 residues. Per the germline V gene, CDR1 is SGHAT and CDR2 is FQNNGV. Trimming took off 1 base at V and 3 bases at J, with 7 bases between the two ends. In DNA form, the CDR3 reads TGTGCCAGCAGCTTAGGGAGGGCCAATCAGCCCCAGCATTTT. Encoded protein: CASSLGRANQPQHF.

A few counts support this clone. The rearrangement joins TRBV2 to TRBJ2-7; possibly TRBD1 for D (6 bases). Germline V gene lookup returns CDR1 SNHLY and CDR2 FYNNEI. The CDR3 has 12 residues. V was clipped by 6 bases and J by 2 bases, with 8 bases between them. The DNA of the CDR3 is TGTGCCAGCAGGGACAGTGCCTACGAGCAGTACTTC. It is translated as CASRDSAYEQYF.

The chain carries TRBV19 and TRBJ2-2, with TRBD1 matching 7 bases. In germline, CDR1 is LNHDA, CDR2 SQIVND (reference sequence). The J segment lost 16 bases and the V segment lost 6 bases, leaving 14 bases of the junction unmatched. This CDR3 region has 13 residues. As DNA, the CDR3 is TGTGCCAGTAGCCCCCTCGGGACAGAGGGGCCGTTTTTT. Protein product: CASSPLGTEGPFF.

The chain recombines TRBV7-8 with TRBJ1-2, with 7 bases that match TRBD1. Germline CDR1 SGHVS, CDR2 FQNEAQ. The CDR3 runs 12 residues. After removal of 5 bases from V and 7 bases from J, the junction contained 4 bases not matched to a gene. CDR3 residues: CASSRGGSGYTF. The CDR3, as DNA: TGTGCCAGCAGCCGAGGGGGCAGTGGCTACACCTTC.

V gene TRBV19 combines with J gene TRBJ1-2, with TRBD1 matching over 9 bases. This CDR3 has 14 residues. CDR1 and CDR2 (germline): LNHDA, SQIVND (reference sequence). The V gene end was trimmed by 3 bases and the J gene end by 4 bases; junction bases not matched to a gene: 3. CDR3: CASSILTGGYGYTF. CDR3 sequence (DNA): TGTGCCAGTAGTATTCTGACAGGGGGCTATGGCTACACCTTC. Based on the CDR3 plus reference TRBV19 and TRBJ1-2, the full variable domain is DGGITQSPKYLFRKEGQNVTLSCEQNLNHDAMYWYRQDPGQGLRLIYYSQIVNDFQKGDIAEGYSVSREKKESFPLTVTSAQKNPTAFYLCASSILTGGYGYTFGSGTRLTVV.

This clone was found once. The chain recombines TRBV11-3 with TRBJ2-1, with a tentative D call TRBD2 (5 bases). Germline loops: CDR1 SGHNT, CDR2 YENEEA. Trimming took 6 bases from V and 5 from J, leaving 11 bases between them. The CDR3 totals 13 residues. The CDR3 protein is CASSGRVDNEQFF. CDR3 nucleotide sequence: TGTGCCAGCAGTGGGCGGGTTGACAATGAGCAGTTCTTC.

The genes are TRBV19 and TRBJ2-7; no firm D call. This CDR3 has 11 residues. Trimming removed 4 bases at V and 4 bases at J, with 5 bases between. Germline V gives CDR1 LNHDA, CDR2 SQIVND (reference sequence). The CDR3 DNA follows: TGTGCCAGTAGTAGGCCATACGAGCAGTACGTC. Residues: CASSRPYEQYV.

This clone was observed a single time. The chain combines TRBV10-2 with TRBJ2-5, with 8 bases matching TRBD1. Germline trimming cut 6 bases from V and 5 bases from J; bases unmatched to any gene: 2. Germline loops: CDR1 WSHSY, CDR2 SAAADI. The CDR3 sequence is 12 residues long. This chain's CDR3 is CASRQGGETQYF. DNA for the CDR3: TGCGCCAGCAGACAGGGGGGCGAGACCCAGTACTTC.

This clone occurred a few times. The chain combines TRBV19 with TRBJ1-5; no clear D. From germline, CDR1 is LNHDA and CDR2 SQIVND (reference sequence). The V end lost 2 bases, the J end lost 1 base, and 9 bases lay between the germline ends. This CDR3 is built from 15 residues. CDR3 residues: CASSITGSSNQPQHF. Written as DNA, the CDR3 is TGTGCCAGTAGTATAACGGGGTCCAGCAATCAGCCCCAGCATTTT.